These 20 T cell receptor beta chains were all obtained from the same sample, sequenced in a study of response to subunit inactivated influenza vaccine. Using its own MiXCR run on the RT-PCR reads, TCRdb lists one record per CDR3 protein. The sample shows about 780,000 distinct CDR3 sequences, around 18% of them seen only once. Sample: PBMCs from blood, taken approximately 5 days after vaccination. These receptors were obtained from a man aged 50 or older who received an inactivated influenza vaccine.

This clonotype was counted at least ten times. This chain joins TRBV29-1 and TRBJ1-1; a weak D match, TRBD1 (6 bases). The germline CDR1 and CDR2 sequences are SQVTM and ANQGSEA. V lost 7 bases and J lost 1, with 13 bases in between. This CDR3 comprises 13 residues. CDR3 in DNA: TGCAGCGCACAGGGCGGGACGAACACTGAAGCTTTCTTT. Translation gives CSAQGGTNTEAFF.

This clonotype was seen many times. The chain couples TRBV3-1 to TRBJ1-6; D gene uncertain. Germline assignment: CDR1 LGHDT and CDR2 YNNKEL (reference sequence). The germline V and J ends were trimmed by 0 bases and 4 bases, with 10 bases remaining between them. The CDR3 contains 16 residues. This chain's CDR3 is CASSQDWAAYNSPLHF. As DNA, the CDR3 is TGTGCCAGCAGCCAAGACTGGGCCGCATATAATTCACCCCTCCACTTT.

The chain is built from TRBV12-3 or TRBV12-4 and TRBJ2-1; 7 bases align to TRBD2. This CDR3 region has 17 residues. V shed 6 bases, J shed 4 bases, and the junction held 15 bases outside the gene matches. The CDR3 DNA reads TGTGCCAGCAGCTTGCCGTTCGGGCGGGGGAGTTACAATGAGCAGTTCTTC. This codes for CASSLPFGRGSYNEQFF.

The J gene is TRBJ2-4, the V gene TRBV20-1, with 11 bases identical to TRBD2. The CDR3 covers 20 residues. Germline CDR1 and CDR2: DFQATT and SNEGSKA (reference sequence). V shed 2 bases, J shed 0 bases, and the junction held 15 bases outside the gene matches. The CDR3 nucleotides are TGCAGTGCTAGATCTCAGACTCTAGCGGGAGGCCCGTTAGCCAAAAACATTCAGTACTTC. This gives the protein CSARSQTLAGGPLAKNIQYF.

This clonotype came up a few times. The J gene is TRBJ2-3, the V gene TRBV5-5; 7 bases are shared with TRBD2. CDR1 is SGHKS, CDR2 YYEKEE, per germline (reference sequence). CDR3 length: 16 residues. The trim removed 0 bases at V and 1 base at J, leaving 5 bases unmatched. The CDR3 sequence is CASSLAAGVRTDTQYF. As DNA, the CDR3 is TGTGCCAGCAGCTTGGCCGCGGGGGTTCGCACAGATACGCAGTATTTT.

This clonotype was detected ten times or more. The CDR3 DNA reads as TGCAGCGTTGCGGGACTAGCTGTAGATGAGCAGTTCTTC. This codes for CSVAGLAVDEQFF. The chain uses TRBV29-1 and TRBJ2-1; TRBD2 aligns across 9 bases. Germline values: CDR1 SQVTM, CDR2 ANQGSEA. The CDR3 runs to 13 residues. Trimming at V came to 4 bases and at J to 8 bases, leaving 6 bases not matched to a gene.

The V and J genes are TRBV20-1 and TRBJ2-2; 8 nucleotides line up with TRBD2. J lost 0 bases, V lost 5 bases, and 2 bases had no gene match. Germline V gene sequence: CDR1 DFQATT, CDR2 SNEGSKA (reference sequence). The CDR3 runs 14 residues. CDR3 nucleotides: TGCAGTGCTGAGCGGGGGTCGAACACCGGGGAGCTGTTTTTT. Protein: CSAERGSNTGELFF.

In its sample, this clonotype was seen a few times. A junction boundary mismatches the germline segment, possibly from a read error. The chain recombines TRBV5-6 with TRBJ2-7, with D possibly TRBD1 on 6 matching bases. The germline V gene has CDR1 SGHDT and CDR2 YYEEEE. The CDR3 has 14 amino acids. CDR3 sequence: CASSSPGHSDEQYF. CDR3 DNA: TGTGCCAGCAGCTCGCCGGGACACTCCGACGAGCAGTACTTC.

The gene calls are TRBV12-3 or TRBV12-4 and TRBJ1-2; unclear D gene. Trimming took off 1 base at V and 6 bases at J, with 9 bases between the two ends. CDR3 size: 13 residues. CDR3 amino acids: CASSLGSGDGYTF. The DNA of the CDR3 is TGTGCCAGCAGTTTAGGCTCGGGTGATGGCTACACCTTC.

Only a few counts were recorded for this clonotype. V gene TRBV29-1 combines with J gene TRBJ1-1; no clear D. The germline V and J ends were trimmed by 4 bases and 1 base, with 4 bases remaining between them. Germline V lookup: CDR1 SQVTM, CDR2 ANQGSEA. The CDR3 loop spans 11 amino acids. CDR3 coding DNA: TGCAGCGTTGTCGGGAACACTGAAGCTTTCTTT. It translates to CSVVGNTEAFF.

The V gene is TRBV29-1, the J gene TRBJ2-7; D possibly corresponds to TRBD2 (7 bases). CDR3 length: 14 amino acids. Germline V lookup: CDR1 SQVTM, CDR2 ANQGSEA. V lost 7 bases, J lost 4 bases, and 20 bases lay in between. The CDR3 is CSAYGGGGPYEQYF. CDR3 coding DNA: TGCAGCGCCTACGGAGGGGGGGGGCCGTACGAGCAGTACTTC.

The chain couples TRBV4-3 to TRBJ2-7, with 10 bases identical to TRBD2. Germline CDR1 is LGHNA and CDR2 is YSLEER. V was pared by 0 bases and J by 3 bases, with 26 bases of the junction left unmatched. CDR3 size: 23 residues. CDR3 sequence (DNA): TGCGCCAGCAGCCAAGATTATAGTTTCGGTAGCGGGAGGTATTGGGTATGGCTCTACGAGCAGTACTTC. Translating gives CASSQDYSFGSGRYWVWLYEQYF.

The chain recombines TRBV29-1 with TRBJ2-3; 9 nucleotides agree with TRBD2. The V segment lost 2 bases and the J segment 1 base; nucleotides outside the gene matches: 7. The CDR3 extends over 16 amino acids. Germline assignment: CDR1 SQVTM and CDR2 ANQGSEA. In DNA, the CDR3 is TGCAGCGTTGAACGCGGGAGGGCCTCGGGCACAGATACGCAGTATTTT. This codes for CSVERGRASGTDTQYF.

This clonotype was seen a few times. V usage is TRBV20-1 and J usage is TRBJ2-2, with TRBD1 identical over 10 bases. CDR1 DFQATT and CDR2 SNEGSKA come from the germline V gene (reference sequence). CDR3 length equals 16 residues. V shed 5 bases and J 3 bases; nucleotides not matched to a gene: 9. The CDR3 sequence is CSARSPDRGDTGELFF. Written as DNA, the CDR3 is TGCAGTGCTCGATCGCCGGACAGGGGGGACACCGGGGAGCTGTTTTTT.

The gene calls are TRBV28 and TRBJ2-1; 7 bases map to TRBD2. The CDR3 length is 13 residues. The V segment lost 8 bases and the J segment 6 bases; nucleotides outside the gene matches: 7. Germline V CDR1 and CDR2: MDHEN, SYDVKM. CDR3: CASAGLPFNEQFF. CDR3 DNA sequence: TGTGCCAGCGCGGGACTACCTTTCAATGAGCAGTTCTTC.

V is TRBV7-9 and J is TRBJ1-4, with D unresolved. The CDR3 is 16 residues long. CDR1 and CDR2 from the germline V gene are SEHNR and FQNEAQ (reference sequence). With 3 bases removed from V and 0 bases from J, the gap between germline ends came to 11 bases. The CDR3 DNA reads TGTGCCAGCAGCTTTGGGAACAGCGCAACTAATGAAAAACTGTTTTTT. Residues: CASSFGNSATNEKLFF.

The chain joins TRBV7-2 to TRBJ2-1, with 7 bases identical to TRBD2. The trim removed 1 base at V and 8 bases at J, leaving 2 bases unmatched. The CDR3 runs 13 residues. CDR1 is SGHTA, CDR2 FQGNSA, per germline. The CDR3 DNA follows: TGTGCCAGCAGCTTAGGACTAGCCGATGAGCAGTTCTTC. Translation: CASSLGLADEQFF.

This clonotype was detected a few times. The rearrangement uses TRBV20-1 and TRBJ1-4, with D unresolved. The CDR3 loop spans 13 amino acids. Germline-derived CDR1 and CDR2 are DFQATT and SNEGSKA (reference sequence). Between the trimmed V and J ends, which lost 5 bases and 10 bases, there was a span of 17 bases. CDR3 loop: CSAAETVFGKLFF. The CDR3 coding sequence is TGCAGTGCTGCAGAGACCGTTTTTGGAAAACTGTTTTTT.

The chain couples TRBV20-1 to TRBJ2-3, with 14 bases fitting TRBD2. Germline assignment: CDR1 DFQATT and CDR2 SNEGSKA (reference sequence). The CDR3 runs to 16 residues. V was clipped by 0 bases and J by 3 bases; unmatched bases: 2. CDR3 DNA: TGCAGTGCTAGAGATGGACTAGCGGGGGGAACAGATACGCAGTATTTT. It is translated as CSARDGLAGGTDTQYF.

This clonotype was seen a few times. The chain links TRBV7-2 to TRBJ2-5, with TRBD2 matching 9 bases. The trim removed 2 bases at V and 4 bases at J, leaving 5 bases unmatched. The CDR3 is 15 amino acids. From germline, CDR1 is SGHTA and CDR2 FQGNSA. The DNA of the CDR3 is TGTGCCAGCAGCTTAACCGCACTAGCGGGAGAGACCCAGTACTTC. It yields the protein CASSLTALAGETQYF.